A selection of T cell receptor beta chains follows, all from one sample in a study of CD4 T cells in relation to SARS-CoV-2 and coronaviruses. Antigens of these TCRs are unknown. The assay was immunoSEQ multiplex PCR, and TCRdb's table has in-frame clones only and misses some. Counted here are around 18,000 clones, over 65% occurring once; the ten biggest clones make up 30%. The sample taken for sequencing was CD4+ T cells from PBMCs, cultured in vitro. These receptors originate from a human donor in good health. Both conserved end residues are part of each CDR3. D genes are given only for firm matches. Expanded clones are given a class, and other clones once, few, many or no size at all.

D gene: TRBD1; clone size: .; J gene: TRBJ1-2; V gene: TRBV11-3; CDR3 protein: CASSPGQGAEGYTF; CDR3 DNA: TGTGCCAGCAGCCCGGGACAGGGGGCCGAGGGCTACACCTTC
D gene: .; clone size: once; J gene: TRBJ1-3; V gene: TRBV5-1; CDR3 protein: CASSLEPKGGNTIYF; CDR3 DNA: TGCGCCAGCAGCTTGGAACCAAAGGGGGGAAACACCATATATTTT
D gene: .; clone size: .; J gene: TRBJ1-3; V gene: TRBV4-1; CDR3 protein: CASSLEGDLSGNTIYF; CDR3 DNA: TGCGCCAGCAGCCTGGAGGGGGACCTCTCTGGAAACACCATATATTTT
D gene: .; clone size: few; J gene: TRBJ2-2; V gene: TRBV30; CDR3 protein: CAWSVLERDTGELFF; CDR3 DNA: TGTGCCTGGAGTGTCCTAGAGCGCGACACCGGGGAGCTGTTTTTT
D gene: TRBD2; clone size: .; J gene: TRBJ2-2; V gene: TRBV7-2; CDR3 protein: CASSLSGSSTGELFF; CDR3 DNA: TGTGCCAGCAGTCTTAGCGGGAGTAGTACCGGGGAGCTGTTTTTT
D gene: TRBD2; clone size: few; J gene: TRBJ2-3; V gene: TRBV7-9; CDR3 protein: CASSTGLAGSDTQYF; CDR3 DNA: TGTGCCAGCAGCACGGGACTAGCGGGGTCAGATACGCAGTATTTT
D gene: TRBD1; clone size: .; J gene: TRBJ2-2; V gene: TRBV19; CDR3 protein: CASSSGQGAGTGELFF; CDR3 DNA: TGTGCCAGTAGTTCTGGACAGGGGGCGGGGACCGGGGAGCTGTTTTTT
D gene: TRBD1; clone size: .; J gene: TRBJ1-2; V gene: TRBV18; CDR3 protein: CASSPPDRVGSNYGYTF; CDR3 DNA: TGTGCCAGCTCACCACCGGACAGGGTGGGATCTAACTATGGCTACACCTTC
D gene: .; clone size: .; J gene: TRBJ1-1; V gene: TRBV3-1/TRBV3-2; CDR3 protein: CASSQDLGGEAFF; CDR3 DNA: TGTGCCAGCAGCCAAGATCTTGGAGGGGAAGCTTTCTTT
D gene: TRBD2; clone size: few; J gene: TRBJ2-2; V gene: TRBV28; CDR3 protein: CASSALSSGTNTGELFF; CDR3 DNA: TGTGCCAGCAGTGCTCTGTCTAGCGGGACTAACACCGGGGAGCTGTTTTTT